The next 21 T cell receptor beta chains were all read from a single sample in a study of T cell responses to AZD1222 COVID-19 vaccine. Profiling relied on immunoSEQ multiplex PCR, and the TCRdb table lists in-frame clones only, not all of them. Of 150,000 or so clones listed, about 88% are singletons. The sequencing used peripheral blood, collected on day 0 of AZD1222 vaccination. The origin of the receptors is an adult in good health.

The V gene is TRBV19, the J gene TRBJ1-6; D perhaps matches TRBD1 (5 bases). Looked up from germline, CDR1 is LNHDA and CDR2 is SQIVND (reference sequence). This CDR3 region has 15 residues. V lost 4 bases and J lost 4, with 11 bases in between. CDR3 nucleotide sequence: TGTGCCAGTAGTACCGGAGACAGTTATAATTCACCCCTCCACTTT. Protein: CASSTGDSYNSPLHF.

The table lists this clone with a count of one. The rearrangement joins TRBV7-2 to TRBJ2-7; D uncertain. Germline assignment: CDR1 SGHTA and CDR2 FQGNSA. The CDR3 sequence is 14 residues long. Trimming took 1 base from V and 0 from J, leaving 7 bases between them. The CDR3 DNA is TGTGCCAGCAGCTTAGATAGGTCCTCCTACGAGCAGTACTTC. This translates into CASSLDRSSYEQYF.

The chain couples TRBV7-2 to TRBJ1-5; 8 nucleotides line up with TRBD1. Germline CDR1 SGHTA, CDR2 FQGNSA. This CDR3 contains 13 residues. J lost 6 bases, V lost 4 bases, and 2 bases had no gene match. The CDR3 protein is CASSSDRGQPQHF. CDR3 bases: TGTGCCAGCAGCTCAGACAGGGGTCAGCCCCAGCATTTT. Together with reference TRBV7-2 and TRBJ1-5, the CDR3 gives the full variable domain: GAGVSQSPSNKVTEKGKDVELRCDPISGHTALYWYRQSLGQGLEFLIYFQGNSAPDKSGLPSDRFSAERTGGSVSTLTIQRTQQEDSAVYLCASSSDRGQPQHFGDGTRLSIL.

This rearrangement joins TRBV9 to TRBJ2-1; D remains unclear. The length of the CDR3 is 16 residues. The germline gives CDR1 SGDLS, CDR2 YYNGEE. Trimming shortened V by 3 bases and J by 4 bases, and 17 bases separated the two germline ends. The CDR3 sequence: CASSELTPGLYNEQFF. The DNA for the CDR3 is TGTGCCAGCAGCGAGCTGACACCAGGCCTTTACAATGAGCAGTTCTTC.

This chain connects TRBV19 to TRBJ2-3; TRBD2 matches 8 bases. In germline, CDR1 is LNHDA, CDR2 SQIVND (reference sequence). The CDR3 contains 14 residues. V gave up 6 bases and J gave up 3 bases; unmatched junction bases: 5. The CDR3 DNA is TGTGCCAGTAGGAGCGGGAGTCTTACAGATACGCAGTATTTT. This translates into CASRSGSLTDTQYF.

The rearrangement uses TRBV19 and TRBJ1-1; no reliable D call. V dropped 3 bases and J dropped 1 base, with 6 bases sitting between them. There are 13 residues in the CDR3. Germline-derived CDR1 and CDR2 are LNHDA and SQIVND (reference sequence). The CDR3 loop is CASSMARNTEAFF. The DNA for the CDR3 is TGTGCCAGTAGTATGGCGAGGAACACTGAAGCTTTCTTT.

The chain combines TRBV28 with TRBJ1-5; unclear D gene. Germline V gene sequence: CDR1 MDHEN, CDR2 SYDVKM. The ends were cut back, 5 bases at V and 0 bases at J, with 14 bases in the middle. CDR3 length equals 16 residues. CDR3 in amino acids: CASSPPTLDSNQPQHF. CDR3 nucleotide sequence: TGTGCCAGCAGTCCCCCGACATTAGATAGCAATCAGCCCCAGCATTTT.

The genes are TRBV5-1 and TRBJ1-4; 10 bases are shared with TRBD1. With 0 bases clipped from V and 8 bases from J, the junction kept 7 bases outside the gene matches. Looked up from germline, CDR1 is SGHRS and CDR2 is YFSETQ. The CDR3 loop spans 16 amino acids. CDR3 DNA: TGCGCCAGCAGCTTGGCCCGGGGGACAGGGGACGAAAAACTGTTTTTT. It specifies CASSLARGTGDEKLFF.

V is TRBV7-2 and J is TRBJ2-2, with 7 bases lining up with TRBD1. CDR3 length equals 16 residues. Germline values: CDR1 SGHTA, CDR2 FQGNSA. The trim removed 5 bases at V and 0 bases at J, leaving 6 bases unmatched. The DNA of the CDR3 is TGTGCCAGCAGCCTAAACAGGGGCTCGAACACCGGGGAGCTGTTTTTT. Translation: CASSLNRGSNTGELFF.

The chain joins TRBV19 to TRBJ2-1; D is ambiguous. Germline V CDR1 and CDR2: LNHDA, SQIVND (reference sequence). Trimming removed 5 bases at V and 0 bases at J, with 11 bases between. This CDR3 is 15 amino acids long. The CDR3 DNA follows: TGTGCCAGTAGTCAAGTTCCGACCTCCTACAATGAGCAGTTCTTC. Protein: CASSQVPTSYNEQFF.

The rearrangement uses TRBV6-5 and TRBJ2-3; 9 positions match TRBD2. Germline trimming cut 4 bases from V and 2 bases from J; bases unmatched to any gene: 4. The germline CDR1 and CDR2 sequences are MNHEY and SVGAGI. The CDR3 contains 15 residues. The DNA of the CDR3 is TGTGCCAGCAGTTTTAGCGGGGGAGTCACAGATACGCAGTATTTT. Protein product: CASSFSGGVTDTQYF.

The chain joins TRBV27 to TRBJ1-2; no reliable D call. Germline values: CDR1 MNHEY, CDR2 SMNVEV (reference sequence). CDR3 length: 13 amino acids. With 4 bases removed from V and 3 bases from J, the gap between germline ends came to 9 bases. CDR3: CASSSGPYYGYTF. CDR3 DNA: TGTGCCAGCAGTTCCGGGCCCTACTATGGCTACACCTTC.

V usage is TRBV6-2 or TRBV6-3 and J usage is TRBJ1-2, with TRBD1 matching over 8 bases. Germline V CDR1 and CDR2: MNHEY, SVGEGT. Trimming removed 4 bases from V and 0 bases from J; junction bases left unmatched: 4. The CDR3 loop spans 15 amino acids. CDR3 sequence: CASSSWDRTNYGYTF. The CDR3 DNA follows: TGTGCCAGCAGTTCCTGGGACAGGACTAACTATGGCTACACCTTC.

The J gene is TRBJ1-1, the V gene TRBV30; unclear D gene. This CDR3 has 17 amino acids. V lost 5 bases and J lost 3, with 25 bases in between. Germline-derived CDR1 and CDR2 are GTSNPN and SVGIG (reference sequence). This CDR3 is CAWRKHLDFTPDTEAFF. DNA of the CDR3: TGTGCCTGGCGAAAGCACCTGGACTTCACTCCCGACACTGAAGCTTTCTTT.

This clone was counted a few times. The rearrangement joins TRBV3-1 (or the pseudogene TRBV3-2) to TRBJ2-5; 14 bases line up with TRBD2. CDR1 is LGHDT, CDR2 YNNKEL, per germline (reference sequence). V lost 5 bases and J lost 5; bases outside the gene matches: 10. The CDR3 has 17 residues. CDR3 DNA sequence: TGTGCCAGCAGCTTACCCGGGACTAGCGGGAGAGGGGAGACCCAGTACTTC. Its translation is CASSLPGTSGRGETQYF.

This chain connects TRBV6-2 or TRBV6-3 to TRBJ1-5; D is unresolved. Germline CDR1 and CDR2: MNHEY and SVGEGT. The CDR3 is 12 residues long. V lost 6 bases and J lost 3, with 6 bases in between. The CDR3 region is CASSTINQPQHF. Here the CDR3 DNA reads TGTGCCAGCAGCACAATCAATCAGCCCCAGCATTTT.

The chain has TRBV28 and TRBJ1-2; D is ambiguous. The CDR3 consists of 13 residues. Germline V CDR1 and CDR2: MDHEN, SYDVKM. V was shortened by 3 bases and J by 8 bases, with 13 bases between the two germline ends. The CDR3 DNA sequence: TGTGCCAGCAGTTTCGGGGTGTCGCGCGGCTACACCTTC. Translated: CASSFGVSRGYTF.

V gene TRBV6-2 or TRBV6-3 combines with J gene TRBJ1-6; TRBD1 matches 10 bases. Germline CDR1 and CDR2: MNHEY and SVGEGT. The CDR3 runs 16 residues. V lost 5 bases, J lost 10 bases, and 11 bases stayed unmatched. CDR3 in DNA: TGTGCCAGCAGTCACGGACAGGGGGACTCTGGATCACCCCTCCACTTT. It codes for CASSHGQGDSGSPLHF.

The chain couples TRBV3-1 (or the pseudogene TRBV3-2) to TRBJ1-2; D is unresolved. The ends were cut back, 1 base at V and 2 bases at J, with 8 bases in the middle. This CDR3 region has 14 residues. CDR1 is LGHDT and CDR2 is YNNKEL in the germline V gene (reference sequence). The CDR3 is CASSQGSTNYGYTF. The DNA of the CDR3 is TGTGCCAGCAGCCAAGGCTCAACGAACTATGGCTACACCTTC.

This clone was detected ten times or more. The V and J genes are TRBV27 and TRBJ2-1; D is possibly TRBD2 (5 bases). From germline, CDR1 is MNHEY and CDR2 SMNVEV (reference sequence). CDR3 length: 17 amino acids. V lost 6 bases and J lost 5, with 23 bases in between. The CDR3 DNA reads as TGTGCCAGCAGACCCACCTTCGGACTGCTCTTCGACAATGAGCAGTTCTTC. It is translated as CASRPTFGLLFDNEQFF.

CDR3 sequence reads: CASSLDVVGGAREQYF. DNA of the CDR3: TGCGCCAGCAGCTTGGACGTCGTCGGGGGGGCTAGAGAGCAGTACTTC. V and J are TRBV5-1 and TRBJ2-7; 8 nucleotides align to TRBD2. CDR3 length: 16 amino acids. V lost 0 bases and J lost 7; bases outside the gene matches: 12. Germline loops: CDR1 SGHRS, CDR2 YFSETQ.